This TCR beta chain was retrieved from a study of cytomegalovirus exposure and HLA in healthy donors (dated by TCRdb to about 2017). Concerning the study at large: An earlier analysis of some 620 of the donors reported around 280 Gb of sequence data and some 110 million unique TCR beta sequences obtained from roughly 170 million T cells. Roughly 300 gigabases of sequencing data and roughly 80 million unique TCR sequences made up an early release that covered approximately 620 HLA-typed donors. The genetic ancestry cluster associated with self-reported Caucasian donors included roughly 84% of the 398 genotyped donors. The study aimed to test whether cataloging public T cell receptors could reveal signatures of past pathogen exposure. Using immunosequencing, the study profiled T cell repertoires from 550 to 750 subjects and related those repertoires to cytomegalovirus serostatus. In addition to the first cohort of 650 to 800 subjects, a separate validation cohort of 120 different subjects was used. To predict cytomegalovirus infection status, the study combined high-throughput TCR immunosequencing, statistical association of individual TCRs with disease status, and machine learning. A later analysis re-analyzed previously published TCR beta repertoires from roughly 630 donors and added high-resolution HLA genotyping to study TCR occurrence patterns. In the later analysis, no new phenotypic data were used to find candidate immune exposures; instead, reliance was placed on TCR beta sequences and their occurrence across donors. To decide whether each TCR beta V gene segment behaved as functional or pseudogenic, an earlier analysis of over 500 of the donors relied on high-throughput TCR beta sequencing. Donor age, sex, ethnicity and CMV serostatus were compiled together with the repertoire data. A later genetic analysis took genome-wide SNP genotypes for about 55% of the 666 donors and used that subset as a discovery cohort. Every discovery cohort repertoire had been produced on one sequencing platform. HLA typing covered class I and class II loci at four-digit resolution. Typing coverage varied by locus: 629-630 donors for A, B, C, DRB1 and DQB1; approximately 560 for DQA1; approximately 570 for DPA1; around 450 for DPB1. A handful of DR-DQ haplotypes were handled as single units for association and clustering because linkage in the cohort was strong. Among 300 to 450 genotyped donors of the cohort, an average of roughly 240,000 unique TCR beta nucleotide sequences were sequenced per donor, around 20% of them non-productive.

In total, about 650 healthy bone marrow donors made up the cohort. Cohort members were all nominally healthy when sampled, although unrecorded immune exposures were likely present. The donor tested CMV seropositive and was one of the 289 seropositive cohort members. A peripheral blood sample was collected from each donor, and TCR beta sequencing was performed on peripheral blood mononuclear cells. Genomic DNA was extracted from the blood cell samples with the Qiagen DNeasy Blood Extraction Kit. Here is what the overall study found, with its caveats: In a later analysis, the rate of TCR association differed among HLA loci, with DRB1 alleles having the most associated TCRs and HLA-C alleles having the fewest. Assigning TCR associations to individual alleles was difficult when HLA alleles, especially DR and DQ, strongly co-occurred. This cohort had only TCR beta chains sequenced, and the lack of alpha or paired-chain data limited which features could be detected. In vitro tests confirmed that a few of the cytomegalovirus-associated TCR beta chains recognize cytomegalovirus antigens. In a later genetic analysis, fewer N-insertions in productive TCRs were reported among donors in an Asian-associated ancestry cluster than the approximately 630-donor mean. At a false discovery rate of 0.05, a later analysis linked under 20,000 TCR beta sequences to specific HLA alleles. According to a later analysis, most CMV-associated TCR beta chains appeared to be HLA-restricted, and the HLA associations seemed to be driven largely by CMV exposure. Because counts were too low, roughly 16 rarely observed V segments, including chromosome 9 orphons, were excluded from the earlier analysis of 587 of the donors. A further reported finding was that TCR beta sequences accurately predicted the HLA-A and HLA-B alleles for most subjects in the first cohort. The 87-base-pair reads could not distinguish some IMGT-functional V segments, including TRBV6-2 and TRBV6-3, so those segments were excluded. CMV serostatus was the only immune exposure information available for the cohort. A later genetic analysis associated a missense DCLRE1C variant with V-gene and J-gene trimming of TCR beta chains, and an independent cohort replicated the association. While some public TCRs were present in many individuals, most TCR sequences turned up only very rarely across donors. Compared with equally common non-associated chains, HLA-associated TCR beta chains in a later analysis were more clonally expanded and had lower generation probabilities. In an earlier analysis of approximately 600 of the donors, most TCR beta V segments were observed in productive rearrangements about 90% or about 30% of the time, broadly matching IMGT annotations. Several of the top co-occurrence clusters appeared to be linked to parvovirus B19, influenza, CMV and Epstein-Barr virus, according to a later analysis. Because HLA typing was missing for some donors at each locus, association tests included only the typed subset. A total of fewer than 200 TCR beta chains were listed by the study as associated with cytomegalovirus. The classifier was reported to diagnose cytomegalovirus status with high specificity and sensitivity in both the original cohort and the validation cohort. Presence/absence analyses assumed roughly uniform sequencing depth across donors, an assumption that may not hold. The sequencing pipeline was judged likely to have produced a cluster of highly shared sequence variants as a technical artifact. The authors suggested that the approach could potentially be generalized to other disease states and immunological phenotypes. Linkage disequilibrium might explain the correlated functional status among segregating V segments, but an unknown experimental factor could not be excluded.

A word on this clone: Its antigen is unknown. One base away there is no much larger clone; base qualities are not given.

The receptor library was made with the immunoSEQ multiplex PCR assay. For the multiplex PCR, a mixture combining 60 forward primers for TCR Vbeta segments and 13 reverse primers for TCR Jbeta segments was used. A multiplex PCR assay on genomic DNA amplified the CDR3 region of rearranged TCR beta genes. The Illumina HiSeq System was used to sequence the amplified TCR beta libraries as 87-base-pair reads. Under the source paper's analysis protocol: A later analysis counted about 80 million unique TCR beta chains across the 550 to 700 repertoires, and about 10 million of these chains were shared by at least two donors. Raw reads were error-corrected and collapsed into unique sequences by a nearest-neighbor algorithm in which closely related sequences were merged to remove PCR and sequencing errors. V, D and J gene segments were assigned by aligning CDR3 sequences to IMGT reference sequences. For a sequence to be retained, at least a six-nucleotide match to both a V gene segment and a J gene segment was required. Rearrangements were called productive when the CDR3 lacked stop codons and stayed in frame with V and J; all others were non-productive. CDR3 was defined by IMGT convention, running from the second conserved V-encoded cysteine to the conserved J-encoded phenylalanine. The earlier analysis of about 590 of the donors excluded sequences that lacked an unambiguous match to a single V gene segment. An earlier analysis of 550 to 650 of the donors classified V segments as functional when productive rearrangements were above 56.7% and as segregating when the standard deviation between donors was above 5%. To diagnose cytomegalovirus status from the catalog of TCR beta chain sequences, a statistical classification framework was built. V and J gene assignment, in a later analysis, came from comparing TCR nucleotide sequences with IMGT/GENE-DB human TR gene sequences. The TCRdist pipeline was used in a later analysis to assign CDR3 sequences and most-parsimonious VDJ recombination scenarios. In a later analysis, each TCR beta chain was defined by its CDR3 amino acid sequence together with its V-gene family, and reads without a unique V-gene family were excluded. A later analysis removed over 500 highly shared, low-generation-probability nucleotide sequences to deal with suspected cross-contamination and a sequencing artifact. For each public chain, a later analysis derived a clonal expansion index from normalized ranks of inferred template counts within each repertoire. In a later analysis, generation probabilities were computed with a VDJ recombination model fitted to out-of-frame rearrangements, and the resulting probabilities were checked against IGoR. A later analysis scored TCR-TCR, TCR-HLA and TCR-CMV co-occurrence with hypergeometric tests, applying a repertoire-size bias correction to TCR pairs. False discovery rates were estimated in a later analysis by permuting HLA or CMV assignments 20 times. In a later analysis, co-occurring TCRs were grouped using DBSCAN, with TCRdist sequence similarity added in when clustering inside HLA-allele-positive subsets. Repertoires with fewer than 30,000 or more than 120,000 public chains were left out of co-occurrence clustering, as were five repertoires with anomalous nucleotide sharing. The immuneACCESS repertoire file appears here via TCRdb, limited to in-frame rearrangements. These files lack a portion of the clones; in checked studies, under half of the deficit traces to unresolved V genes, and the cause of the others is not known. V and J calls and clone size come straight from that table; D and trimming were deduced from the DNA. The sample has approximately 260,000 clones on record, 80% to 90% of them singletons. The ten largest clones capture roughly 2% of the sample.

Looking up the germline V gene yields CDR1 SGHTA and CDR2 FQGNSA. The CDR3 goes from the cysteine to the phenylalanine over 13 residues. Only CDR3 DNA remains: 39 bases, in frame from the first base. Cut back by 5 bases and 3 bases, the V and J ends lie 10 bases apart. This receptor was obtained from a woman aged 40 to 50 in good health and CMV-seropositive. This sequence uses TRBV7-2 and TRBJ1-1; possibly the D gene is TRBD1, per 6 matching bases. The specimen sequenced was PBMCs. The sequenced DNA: TGTGCCAGCAGCGTTAACAGGGACACTGAAGCTTTCTTT. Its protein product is CASSVNRDTEAFF.